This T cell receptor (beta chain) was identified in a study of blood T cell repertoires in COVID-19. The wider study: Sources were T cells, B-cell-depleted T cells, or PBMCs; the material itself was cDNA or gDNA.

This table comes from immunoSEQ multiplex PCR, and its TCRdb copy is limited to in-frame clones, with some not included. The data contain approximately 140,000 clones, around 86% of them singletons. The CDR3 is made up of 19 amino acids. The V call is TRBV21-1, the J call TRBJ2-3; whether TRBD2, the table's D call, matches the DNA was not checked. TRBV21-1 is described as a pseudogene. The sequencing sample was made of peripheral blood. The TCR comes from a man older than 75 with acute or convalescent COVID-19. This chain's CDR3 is CASSKRLLAGGPSTDTQYF. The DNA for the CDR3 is TGTGCCAGCAGCAAAAGGTTACTAGCGGGAGGGCCGAGCACAGATACGCAGTATTTT.